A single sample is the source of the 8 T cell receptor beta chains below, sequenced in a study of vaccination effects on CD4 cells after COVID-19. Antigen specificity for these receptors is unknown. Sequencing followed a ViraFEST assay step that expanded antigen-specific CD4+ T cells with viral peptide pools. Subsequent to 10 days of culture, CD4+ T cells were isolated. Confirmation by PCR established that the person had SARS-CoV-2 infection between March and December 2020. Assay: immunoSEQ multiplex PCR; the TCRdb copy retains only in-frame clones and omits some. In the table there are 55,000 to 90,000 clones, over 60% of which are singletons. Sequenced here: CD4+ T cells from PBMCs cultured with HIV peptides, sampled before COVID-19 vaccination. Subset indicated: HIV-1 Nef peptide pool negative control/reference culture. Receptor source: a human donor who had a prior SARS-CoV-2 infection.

The CDR3 sequence is CASSSSGGAGSIREQFF. CDR3 coding DNA: TGTGCCAGCAGCTCGAGCGGTGGGGCGGGATCTATTCGTGAGCAGTTCTTC. The chain carries TRBV7-8 and TRBJ2-1; a possible D gene is TRBD2 (6 bases). CDR1 and CDR2 from the germline V gene are SGHVS and FQNEAQ. V was pared by 4 bases and J by 9 bases, with 25 bases between. The length of the CDR3 is 17 residues.

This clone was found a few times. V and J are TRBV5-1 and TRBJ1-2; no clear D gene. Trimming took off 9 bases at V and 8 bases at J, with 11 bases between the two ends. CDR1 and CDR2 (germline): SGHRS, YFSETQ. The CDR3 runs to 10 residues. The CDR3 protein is CATGFIGYTF. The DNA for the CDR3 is TGCGCCACCGGATTTATAGGCTACACCTTC.

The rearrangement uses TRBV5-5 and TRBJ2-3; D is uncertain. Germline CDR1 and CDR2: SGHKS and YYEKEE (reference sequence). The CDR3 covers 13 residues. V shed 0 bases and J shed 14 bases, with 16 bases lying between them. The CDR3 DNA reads TGTGCCAGCAGCTTGGTGGTCAACAGACAATGGTATTTT. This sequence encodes CASSLVVNRQWYF. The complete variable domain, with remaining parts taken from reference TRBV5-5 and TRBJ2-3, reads DAGVTQSPTHLIKTRGQQVTLRCSPISGHKSVSWYQQVLGQGPQFIFQYYEKEERGRGNFPDRFSARQFPNYSSELNVNALLLGDSALYLCASSLVVNRQWYFGPGTRLTVL.

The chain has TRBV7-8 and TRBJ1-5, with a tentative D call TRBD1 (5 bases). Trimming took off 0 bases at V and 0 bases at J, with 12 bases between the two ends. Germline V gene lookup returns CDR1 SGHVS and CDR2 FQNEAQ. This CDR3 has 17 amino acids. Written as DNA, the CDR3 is TGTGCCAGCAGCTTAGCTGGGGGGATCTATAGCAATCAGCCCCAGCATTTT. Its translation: CASSLAGGIYSNQPQHF.

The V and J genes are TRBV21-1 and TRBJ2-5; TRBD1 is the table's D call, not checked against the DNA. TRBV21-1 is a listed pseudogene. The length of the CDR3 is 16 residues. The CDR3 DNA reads TGTGCCAGCGCGAGGGACGGGACAGGAAGCCAAGAGACCCAGTACTTC. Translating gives CASARDGTGSQETQYF.

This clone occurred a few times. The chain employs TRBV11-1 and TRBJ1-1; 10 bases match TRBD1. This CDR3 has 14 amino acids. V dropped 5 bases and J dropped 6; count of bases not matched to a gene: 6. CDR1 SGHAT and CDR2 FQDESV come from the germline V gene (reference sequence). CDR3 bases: TGTGCCAGCAGCCTACGACAGGGGGCGTCTGAAGCTTTCTTT. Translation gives CASSLRQGASEAFF. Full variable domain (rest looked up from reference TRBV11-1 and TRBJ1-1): EAEVAQSPRYKITEKSQAVAFWCDPISGHATLYWYRQILGQGPELLVQFQDESVVDDSQLPKDRFSAERLKGVDSTLKIQPAELGDSAMYLCASSLRQGASEAFFGQGTRLTVV.

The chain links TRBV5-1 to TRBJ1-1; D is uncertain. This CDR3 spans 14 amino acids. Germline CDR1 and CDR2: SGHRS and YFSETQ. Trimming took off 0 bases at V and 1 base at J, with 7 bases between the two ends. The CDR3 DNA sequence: TGCGCCAGCAGCTTGGGGTCGGCGAACACTGAAGCTTTCTTT. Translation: CASSLGSANTEAFF.

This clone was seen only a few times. The CDR3, as DNA: TGTGCCAGCAGTAAGGACAGTGCAACTAATGAAAAACTGTTTTTT. Amino acids: CASSKDSATNEKLFF. The rearrangement joins TRBV28 to TRBJ1-4; possibly TRBD1 for D (6 bases). This CDR3 is built from 15 residues. V lost 5 bases, J lost 0 bases, and 10 bases lay in between. Germline V lookup: CDR1 MDHEN, CDR2 SYDVKM.